This TCR beta chain is drawn from a study of CD8 T cells in Susac syndrome (dated by TCRdb to between 2018 and 2021). Background on the whole study: Whether CD8+ T cell activation and differentiation in Susac syndrome was antigen driven was tested using repertoire sequencing. CD8+ T cell repertoire clonality was compared between 11 to 12 healthy donors, approximately 14 Susac syndrome patients and some 15 multiple sclerosis patients. Points the paper makes about the study in general: The number of individuals in the TCR sequencing and HLA analysis was acknowledged as relatively small.

RNA was extracted with the RNeasy kit and about 0.5 to 1 ug was reverse transcribed using random hexamers. TCR beta CDR3 regions were amplified with the immunoSEQ multiplex PCR assay covering 54 Vbeta and 13 Jbeta segments. PCR amplification bias was corrected by using a synthetic template baseline for primer optimization and computational correction. Regarding the original processing steps: Reads were annotated to V, D and J genes per IMGT and analyzed with immunoSEQ Analyzer, keeping only productive sequences. Clonality was computed as one minus Shannon entropy normalized by log2 of the number of productive unique sequences. Public and private clones were assessed among the 100 most prevalent clones of each patient and control. Clones were defined as Susac-specific if absent from the healthy and MS cohorts, from 1052 published viral clones and from other ImmuneACCESS disease sequences. TCRdb trimmed the raw reads at Q25, called clones with MiXCR and kept productive beta chains. All rows with the same CDR3 protein become a single entry with the most common DNA and genes. The V and J calls follow TCRdb's processing rather than the paper's. The sample table shows nearly 70,000 distinct CDR3 sequences, and approximately 95% are seen once. The ten largest clones add up to roughly 0.22% of the sample.

Peripheral blood CD8+ and CD4+ T cells from healthy donors, Susac syndrome patients and multiple sclerosis patients were profiled by high-throughput TCR beta sequencing. Healthy donors were included as age- and sex-matched controls. Bulk CD8+ and CD4+ T cells were purified magnetically by negative isolation, whereas CD8+ TEMRA cells were enriched by FACS. Blood was collected in EDTA tubes and processed within 24 hours, with PBMCs isolated through density gradient centrifugation. PBMCs destined for TCR sequencing were cryopreserved in liquid nitrogen and later thawed in a 37 °C water bath. A purity of at least 90% was achieved for sorted or isolated CD4+, CD8+ and CD8+ TEMRA cells. As encoded in the germline V gene (reference sequence), CDR1 is MNHEY while CDR2 is SMNVEV. Spanning cysteine to phenylalanine, the CDR3 consists of 15 amino acids. Only the CDR3 part of the read is kept: 45 bases, read in frame from the first base. V lost 3 bases and J lost 4 bases, and the count of bases not matched to a germline gene is 7.

Concerning this clonotype: The antigen it binds to is not known. Per-base qualities were not stored, and no clone one base away is much larger.

This TCR came from a human donor in good health. The chain is made from TRBV27 and TRBJ2-7, and TRBD1 aligns with 9 junction nucleotides. Material: CD8+ T cells from PBMCs. CDR3 region: CASSFGDRAEYEQYF. The DNA sequence is given as TGTGCCAGCAGTTTCGGGGACAGGGCAGAATACGAGCAGTACTTC.